What follows is one T cell receptor beta chain and its context. Its antigen specificity is not known. No base quality information exists; no much larger clone differs at one position. The donors were healthy, HIV-negative adults with no recently reported acute infections or vaccinations. Every donor was a Caucasian adult living in Nashville, Tennessee, USA. Magnetic negative selection was used to enrich CD4+ T cells, after which naive cells were positively selected on CD45RA and the negative fraction became the memory subset. Blood was collected by leukapheresis, and PBMCs were isolated by Ficoll-Histopaque density gradient centrifugation and then cryopreserved in liquid nitrogen vapor phase. Purity and quantity of every magnetically sorted T cell population were checked by analytical flow cytometry. Genomic DNA was isolated from each sorted fraction and quantified by UV absorbance on a Nanodrop 2000c.

The sample originates from a study of shared clonotypes between healthy human individuals (dated by TCRdb to the early 2020s). About the full investigation: Two women and a few men aged 18 to 49 years were included in the cohort. To estimate repertoire size and how much clonotype sharing occurs between individuals, the study deeply sequenced the blood TCR repertoires of roughly 5 healthy adults. Leukapheresis yielded between about 0.94 and 10 billion PBMCs per donor. To increase sequencing depth and limit assay-specific biases, different laboratories used diverse techniques to prepare libraries and sequence TCR repertoires. Per donor, three plates each were used for CD4 naive and CD4 memory, two for CD8 naive, and one for CD8 memory. The paper as a whole reports these results and caveats: Sharing across a handful of donors was observed for roughly 5.4% of naive CD4, about 3.2% of naive CD8, about 2.3% of memory CD4, and 0.4% of memory CD8 clonotypes. Incomplete sequencing was indicated by rarefaction of sorted-subset datasets, despite the large sequencing depth. Compared with non-shared clonotypes, clonotypes shared by all four sorted-subset donors had higher generation probabilities. Sampling was restricted to blood, and TCR repertoires in tissues likely differ from the TCR repertoires found in blood. Pairwise subsampling indicated that sequencing depth was expected to affect the degree of clonotype sharing among donors. Because the study included a small number of donors, the genetic and exposure-history diversity represented was limited. Larger estimated clonotype richness was generally found for naive subsets than for memory subsets.

From the cysteine up to the phenylalanine, the CDR3 has a length of 13 residues. The read is trimmed to its CDR3 DNA, 39 bases read in frame from base 1. V is shortened by 0 bases, J by 3 bases, and the region joining them spans 6 bases. Based on the germline V gene, the CDR1 and CDR2 sequences are SGHAT and FQNNGV. TCR CDR3 regions were amplified from genomic DNA by multiplex PCR using the deep immunoSEQ assay. Extracted genomic DNA from each cell subset was spread evenly across all wells of several immunoSEQ 96-well plates, with each plate serving as a replicate. For sorted subsets, each replicate PCR was loaded with about 0.2 ug genomic DNA, equivalent to about 33,000 T cell genomes. Purified libraries were measured with a Qubit 3.0 fluorometer, size-checked on a Bioanalyzer 2100, and measured again with the KAPA Library Quantification kit. A separate single-read 150-cycle Illumina NextSeq 550 flow cell was used to sequence each immunoSEQ 96-well plate. Concerning the study's data processing: The immunoSEQ output contained only junctional sequences without quality scores, so filtering could not match that applied to full-length reads. To assign V/J genes and CDR3, sequences were annotated against IMGT germline references using PyIR, a Python wrapper for IgBLAST v1.9. Reads were filtered out if the reads had weak V/J assignments (E-value above 1e-6), no CDR3, stop codons, out-of-frame junctions, or ambiguous translated residues. V3J clonotypes were defined as sequences sharing the same inferred V gene, J gene, and CDR3 amino acid sequence. To compute the percentage overlap between repertoires, the number of shared unique clonotypes was divided by the size of the smaller repertoire. Richness of each repertoire was evaluated using RTK rarefaction, the Chao1 estimator, and Recon v2.1 estimates of unobserved clonotypes. For all TCRbeta clonotypes obtained by the gDNA method from a handful of donors, generation probabilities were computed with OLGA. The source is immuneACCESS, and TCRdb retained only in-frame sequences with V and J called. Part of the clones is not carried over; for the studies checked, unresolved V genes explain less than half of this, and the remainder is unexplained. D and trimming come from the DNA, and the V and J calls and clone size come from that table. In this sample the table shows roughly 2 million clones, over 85% of which occur a single time. 0.13% of the sample lies in the top ten.

This chain joins TRBV11-2 to TRBJ2-7, with no confident D gene call. The source material was naive CD4+ T cells sorted from blood. Read against the paper, the sample's cell subset or site label means: CD45RA+ positively selected. The TCR comes from a man aged 18 to 29 in good health. The CDR3 here reads CASSLELVYEQYF. The nucleotide sequence is given as TGTGCCAGCAGCTTAGAGCTGGTCTACGAGCAGTACTTC.